Reported below is one T cell receptor (beta chain). The record originates from a study of blood T cell repertoires in COVID-19. Study context: In each case, the material was cDNA or gDNA derived from T cells, B-cell-depleted T cells, or PBMCs.

The Seattle patients joined while their infection was active and were tracked longitudinally afterward. Original data processing: It was from reference gene primer amplification that nucleated cell counts were estimated. Produced via immunoSEQ multiplex PCR; TCRdb's table is partial and in-frame only. V and J calls and clone size come straight from that table; D and trimming were deduced from the DNA. The sample contains roughly 570,000 clones, roughly nine tenths of which appear only once. The germline V gene has CDR1 LNHDA and CDR2 SQIVND (reference sequence). The CDR3 is 13 residues long. The V end lost 6 bases, the J end lost 1 base, and 9 bases lay between the germline ends.

The chain combines TRBV19 with TRBJ1-1; TRBD1 is a possible D gene (5 bases). The sample taken for sequencing was peripheral blood. The sequence derives from a woman in her 50s with COVID-19, enrolled during active disease. The CDR3 sequence is CASRSGGNTEAFF. CDR3 nucleotides: TGTGCCAGTAGGTCGGGGGGGAACACTGAAGCTTTCTTT.